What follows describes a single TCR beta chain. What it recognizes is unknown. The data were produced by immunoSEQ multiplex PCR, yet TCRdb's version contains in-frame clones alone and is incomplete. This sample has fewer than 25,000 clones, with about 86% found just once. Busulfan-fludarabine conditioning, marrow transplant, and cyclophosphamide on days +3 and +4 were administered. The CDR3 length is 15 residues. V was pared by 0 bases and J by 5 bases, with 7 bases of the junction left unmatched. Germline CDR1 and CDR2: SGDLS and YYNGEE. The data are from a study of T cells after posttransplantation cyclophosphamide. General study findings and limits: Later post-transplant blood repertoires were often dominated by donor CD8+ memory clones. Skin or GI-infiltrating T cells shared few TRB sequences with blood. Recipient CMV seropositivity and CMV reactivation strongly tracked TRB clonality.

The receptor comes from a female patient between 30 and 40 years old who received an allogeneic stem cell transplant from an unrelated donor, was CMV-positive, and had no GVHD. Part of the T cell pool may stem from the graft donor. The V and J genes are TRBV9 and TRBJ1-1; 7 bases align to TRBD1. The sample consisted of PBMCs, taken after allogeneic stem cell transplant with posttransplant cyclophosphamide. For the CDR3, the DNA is TGTGCCAGCAGCGTAGAGTCAGGGGGGAGGACTGAAGCTTTCTTT. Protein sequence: CASSVESGGRTEAFF. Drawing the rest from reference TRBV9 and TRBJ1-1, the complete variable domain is DSGVTQTPKHLITATGQRVTLRCSPRSGDLSVYWYQQSLDQGLQFLIQYYNGEERAKGNILERFSAQQFPDLHSELNLSSLELGDSALYFCASSVESGGRTEAFFGQGTRLTVV.